The 16 T cell receptor beta chains reported below all come from one sample, sequenced in a study of cytomegalovirus exposure and HLA in healthy donors. It was with 60 Vbeta and 13 Jbeta primers that the PCR ran. Profiling relied on immunoSEQ multiplex PCR, and the TCRdb table lists in-frame clones only, not all of them. This sample has tens of thousands of clones, with more than 55% found just once. Sequenced sample: PBMCs. These receptors all come from a woman in her forties or fifties in good health and CMV-seropositive.

The chain employs TRBV5-1 and TRBJ1-6; D not resolved. V lost 2 bases and J lost 7, with 16 bases in between. Germline CDR1 SGHRS, CDR2 YFSETQ. The CDR3 sequence is 16 residues long. The CDR3 is CASSFEGVLINSPLHF. CDR3 in DNA: TGCGCCAGCAGCTTCGAGGGTGTCTTGATCAATTCACCCCTCCACTTT. Full variable domain (outside the CDR3, taken from reference TRBV5-1 and TRBJ1-6): KAGVTQTPRYLIKTRGQQVTLSCSPISGHRSVSWYQQTPGQGLQFLFEYFSETQRNKGNFPGRFSGRQFSNSRSEMNVSTLELGDSALYLCASSFEGVLINSPLHFGNGTRLTVT.

This chain links TRBV6-5 with TRBJ1-2; D is ambiguous. The CDR3 sequence is 14 residues long. V was clipped by 6 bases and J by 0 bases, with 11 bases between them. CDR1 and CDR2 (germline): MNHEY, SVGAGI. The CDR3: CASSPGSPNYGYTF. As DNA, the CDR3 is TGTGCCAGCAGCCCCGGGTCTCCTAACTATGGCTACACCTTC.

The V and J genes are TRBV29-1 and TRBJ2-3, with D unclear. CDR3 length: 12 residues. Trimming took off 4 bases at V and 2 bases at J, with 7 bases between the two ends. The germline V gene has CDR1 SQVTM and CDR2 ANQGSEA. CDR3 bases: TGCAGCGTTGTACAGAACACAGATACGCAGTATTTT. This codes for CSVVQNTDTQYF.

The CDR3 region has the DNA TGCGCCAGCAGCCCGCCGGACAGGGGGCCCATCCAGCCCCAGCATTTT. Encoded protein: CASSPPDRGPIQPQHF. The J gene is TRBJ1-5, the V gene TRBV4-1; TRBD1 agrees at 11 bases. The junction had 9 bases not matched to a gene; V was cut back by 4 bases and J by 7 bases. Germline assignment: CDR1 MGHRA and CDR2 YSYEKL. There are 16 residues in the CDR3.

This chain connects TRBV7-9 to TRBJ1-5; 7 bases map to TRBD1. There are 13 residues in the CDR3. Unmatched junction bases numbered 3, after V lost 5 bases and J lost 5 bases. From germline, CDR1 is SEHNR and CDR2 FQNEAQ (reference sequence). The CDR3 spells CASSRDSHQPQHF. CDR3 nucleotides: TGTGCCAGCAGCCGGGACAGCCATCAGCCCCAGCATTTT.

V gene TRBV5-5 combines with J gene TRBJ1-1; maybe TRBD1 (5 bases). Trimming stripped 3 bases from V and 2 bases from J, with 14 bases between. The germline V gene encodes CDR1 SGHKS and CDR2 YYEKEE (reference sequence). The CDR3 extends over 15 amino acids. The CDR3 DNA is TGTGCCAGCAGCTCGCGACAGCCAAGTAACACTGAAGCTTTCTTT. Encoded protein: CASSSRQPSNTEAFF.

This clone was recorded a few times. The chain uses TRBV5-5 and TRBJ1-3; TRBD1 might be the D (6 bases). The CDR3 spans 13 residues. The V and J ends lost 4 bases and 4 bases respectively, with 9 bases between them. The V gene's germline CDR1 is SGHKS and CDR2 YYEKEE (reference sequence). In DNA, the CDR3 is TGTGCCAGCAGCACCGACAGGGGAAACACCATATATTTT. Translation: CASSTDRGNTIYF.

The table lists this clone with a few counts. The rearrangement links TRBV7-3 to TRBJ2-3, with unresolved D. Trimming removed 1 base at V and 3 bases at J, with 5 bases between. CDR1 and CDR2 from the germline V gene are SGHTA and FQGTGA. The CDR3 is 13 amino acids. The CDR3 loop is CASSLIATDTQYF. Written as DNA, the CDR3 is TGTGCCAGCAGCTTAATAGCAACAGATACGCAGTATTTT.

This clone has only a few counts. The CDR3, as DNA: TGTGCCAGCAGCCGCACGATTGGGGGCAATGAAAAACTGTTTTTT. Its translation: CASSRTIGGNEKLFF. The V and J genes are TRBV6-1 and TRBJ1-4, with D possibly being TRBD1 (6 bases). V lost 6 bases to trimming and J lost 5 bases, with 16 bases between them. Germline CDR1 MNHNS, CDR2 SASEGT. This CDR3 comprises 15 residues.

The rearrangement uses TRBV19 and TRBJ1-2, with TRBD1 as a possible D gene (5 bases). Per germline, CDR1 LNHDA and CDR2 SQIVND (reference sequence). The CDR3 has 13 residues. The V and J ends lost 5 bases and 5 bases respectively, with 12 bases between them. CDR3 nucleotide sequence: TGTGCCAGTAGTGTCCAGGGCGATTATGGCTACACCTTC. Encoded protein: CASSVQGDYGYTF.

V gene TRBV7-2 combines with J gene TRBJ1-2; D call uncertain. The germline CDR1 and CDR2 sequences are SGHTA and FQGNSA. Trimming left V 2 bases short and J 5 bases short, with 12 bases between. The CDR3 contains 14 residues. The CDR3 bases are TGTGCCAGCAGCTTAACAGACACTGGGTATGGCTACACCTTC. Translating gives CASSLTDTGYGYTF.

The rearrangement joins TRBV9 to TRBJ2-2, with 8 bases that match TRBD1. Germline V gene data show CDR1 as SGDLS and CDR2 as YYNGEE. With 0 bases clipped from V and 5 bases from J, the junction kept 12 bases outside the gene matches. The CDR3 runs 18 residues. CDR3 nucleotide sequence: TGTGCCAGCAGCGTAGATGCAGGGGGCCGGAGGGGGACCGGGGAGCTGTTTTTT. Amino acid sequence: CASSVDAGGRRGTGELFF. The entire variable domain, with the rest obtained from reference TRBV9 and TRBJ2-2, is as follows: DSGVTQTPKHLITATGQRVTLRCSPRSGDLSVYWYQQSLDQGLQFLIQYYNGEERAKGNILERFSAQQFPDLHSELNLSSLELGDSALYFCASSVDAGGRRGTGELFFGEGSRLTVL.

In nucleotides, the CDR3 is TGTGCCAGCAGCCTCGCGGCAGGGGGCTACGAGCAGTACTTC. It translates to CASSLAAGGYEQYF. V gene TRBV7-3 combines with J gene TRBJ2-7, with 7 bases that match TRBD1. Germline values: CDR1 SGHTA, CDR2 FQGTGA. The CDR3 has 14 residues. After removal of 5 bases from V and 3 bases from J, the junction contained 7 bases not matched to a gene.

CDR3 loop: CASSLVPSTEAFF. The CDR3 DNA follows: TGTGCCAGCAGCCTCGTCCCGAGCACTGAAGCTTTCTTT. The chain couples TRBV11-3 to TRBJ1-1; D gene unclear. Germline V gene lookup returns CDR1 SGHNT and CDR2 YENEEA. The CDR3 is 13 residues long. V gave up 5 bases and J gave up 4 bases, with 11 bases separating them. The full variable domain, rest sourced from reference TRBV11-3 and TRBJ1-1, is EAGVVQSPRYKIIEKKQPVAFWCNPISGHNTLYWYLQNLGQGPELLIRYENEEAVDDSQLPKDRFSAERLKGVDSTLKIQPAELGDSAVYLCASSLVPSTEAFFGQGTRLTVV.

The CDR3 spells CAWSESGGYQETQYF. In nucleotides, the CDR3 is TGTGCCTGGAGTGAGAGCGGGGGGTACCAAGAGACCCAGTACTTC. This rearrangement joins TRBV30 to TRBJ2-5, with TRBD2 matching 9 bases. With V trimmed by 1 base and J by 0 bases, 3 bases remained unmatched. The CDR3 consists of 15 residues. The germline V gene has CDR1 GTSNPN and CDR2 SVGIG (reference sequence).

This chain connects TRBV7-3 to TRBJ1-5; 10 nucleotides agree with TRBD1. The germline V gene has CDR1 SGHTA and CDR2 FQGTGA. V shed 2 bases, J shed 3 bases, and the junction held 13 bases outside the gene matches. CDR3 length equals 19 residues. The CDR3 here is CASSLLAGQGPLANQPQHF. The CDR3 region has the DNA TGTGCCAGCAGCTTACTGGCGGGACAGGGGCCTTTAGCCAATCAGCCCCAGCATTTT.